The 16 T cell receptor beta chains reported below all come from one sample, sequenced in a study of cytomegalovirus exposure and HLA in healthy donors. 13 Jbeta primers and 60 Vbeta primers were used for the PCR. Sequenced by immunoSEQ multiplex PCR; TCRdb stores in-frame clones only, minus some. The data hold roughly 67,000 clones, with roughly 78% observed a single time. Sequencing was done on a sample of PBMCs. Every receptor here comes from a man aged 40-49 years in good health and CMV-seronegative.

This rearrangement joins TRBV5-1 to TRBJ2-2; D is ambiguous. CDR3 length equals 14 residues. The germline gives CDR1 SGHRS, CDR2 YFSETQ. V gave up 0 bases and J gave up 5 bases, with 8 bases separating them. The CDR3: CASSLEGGTGELFF. The DNA for the CDR3 is TGCGCCAGCAGCTTGGAAGGCGGTACCGGGGAGCTGTTTTTT.

The V gene is TRBV5-1, the J gene TRBJ2-5; tentatively, D is TRBD2 (5 bases). The CDR3 extends over 15 amino acids. Germline CDR1 SGHRS, CDR2 YFSETQ. V lost 5 bases, J lost 2 bases, and 16 bases lay in between. CDR3 residues: CASSPARAPQETQYF. CDR3 nucleotides: TGCGCCAGCAGTCCAGCGCGGGCTCCACAAGAGACCCAGTACTTC.

This chain uses TRBV6-1 with TRBJ1-6; 8 bases match TRBD1. Germline trimming cut 4 bases from V and 9 bases from J; bases unmatched to any gene: 5. The CDR3 consists of 14 residues. Germline CDR1 reads MNHNS; CDR2 reads SASEGT. The CDR3 sequence: CASSADRVSSPLHF. The DNA for the CDR3 is TGTGCCAGCAGTGCGGACAGGGTTAGTTCACCCCTCCACTTT.

V gene TRBV29-1 combines with J gene TRBJ2-7, with D uncertain. Trimming left V 2 bases short and J 0 bases short, with 11 bases between. Germline CDR1 reads SQVTM; CDR2 reads ANQGSEA. There are 14 residues in the CDR3. The CDR3 protein is CSVEKSPLSYEQYF. The CDR3 region has the DNA TGCAGCGTTGAAAAAAGCCCCCTCTCCTACGAGCAGTACTTC.

The chain links TRBV7-7 to TRBJ2-1; 10 bases fit TRBD2. Trimming removed 5 bases from V and 5 bases from J; junction bases left unmatched: 15. This CDR3 is built from 18 residues. The germline V gene encodes CDR1 SSHAT and CDR2 FNYEAQ (reference sequence). CDR3 loop: CASSLRPLGLADHNEQFF. The CDR3 DNA follows: TGTGCCAGCAGCCTACGTCCACTAGGACTAGCGGACCACAATGAGCAGTTCTTC.

V and J are TRBV27 and TRBJ2-1; 14 nucleotides agree with TRBD2. The germline gives CDR1 MNHEY, CDR2 SMNVEV (reference sequence). The CDR3 totals 19 residues. Losses at the gene ends were 5 bases for V and 1 base for J; bases not matched to a gene: 10. This chain's CDR3 is CASSARLAGGPFSYNEQFF. In DNA form, the CDR3 reads TGTGCCAGCAGTGCCCGACTAGCGGGAGGGCCCTTTTCCTACAATGAGCAGTTCTTC.

The chain recombines TRBV7-9 with TRBJ2-1, with 9 nucleotides matching TRBD2. The germline V gene has CDR1 SEHNR and CDR2 FQNEAQ (reference sequence). J lost 4 bases, V lost 5 bases, and 6 bases had no gene match. There are 15 residues in the CDR3. CDR3 bases: TGTGCCAGCAGCCAAAGACTAGCGGTGTACAATGAGCAGTTCTTC. Protein sequence: CASSQRLAVYNEQFF.

The chain recombines TRBV28 with TRBJ2-5; D perhaps matches TRBD1 (6 bases). V lost 2 bases and J lost 5, with 9 bases in between. The CDR3 loop spans 13 amino acids. Germline CDR1 and CDR2: MDHEN and SYDVKM. CDR3: CASSLEGVETQYF. CDR3 nucleotide sequence: TGTGCCAGCAGTTTAGAGGGGGTGGAGACCCAGTACTTC. The entire variable domain, with the rest obtained from reference TRBV28 and TRBJ2-5, is as follows: DVKVTQSSRYLVKRTGEKVFLECVQDMDHENMFWYRQDPGLGLRLIYFSYDVKMKEKGDIPEGYSVSREKKERFSLILESASTNQTSMYLCASSLEGVETQYFGPGTRLLVL.

About this clone itself: A junction end diverges from the germline sequence, so it may reflect a read error. The J gene is TRBJ1-1, the V gene TRBV2; tentative D call: TRBD1 (5 bases). CDR3 size: 12 residues. Germline V gene sequence: CDR1 SNHLY, CDR2 FYNNEI. In DNA form, the CDR3 reads TGTGCCAGCGGTGACAGATCCGGAGGAGCTTTCTTT. Protein product: CASGDRSGGAFF.

The chain carries TRBV5-4 and TRBJ1-3; 10 positions match TRBD1. There are 18 residues in the CDR3. V lost 6 bases, J lost 4 bases, and 16 bases stayed unmatched. Germline V gene lookup returns CDR1 SGHNT and CDR2 YYREEE (reference sequence). CDR3 in amino acids: CASTEEATGGAKGNTIYF. The CDR3 nucleotides are TGTGCCAGCACCGAGGAGGCGACAGGGGGCGCGAAAGGAAACACCATATATTTT.

The chain is built from TRBV28 and TRBJ1-6; no firm D call. This CDR3 has 14 residues. Trimming shortened V by 6 bases and J by 7 bases, and 13 bases separated the two germline ends. The V gene's germline CDR1 is MDHEN and CDR2 SYDVKM. This chain's CDR3 is CASSLQVRNSPLHF. The CDR3 DNA follows: TGTGCCAGCAGCCTGCAGGTTAGGAATTCACCCCTCCACTTT.

V is TRBV27 and J is TRBJ2-3; 12 nucleotides match TRBD2. Germline V CDR1 and CDR2: MNHEY, SMNVEV (reference sequence). The CDR3 has 14 amino acids. V dropped 8 bases and J dropped 6; count of bases not matched to a gene: 6. The CDR3 DNA sequence: TGTGCCAGCGGCCTAGCGGGGGGGCATGATACGCAGTATTTT. Its translation: CASGLAGGHDTQYF.

The V call is TRBV19, the J call TRBJ2-3, with D uncertain. Germline V gene lookup returns CDR1 LNHDA and CDR2 SQIVND (reference sequence). The germline V and J ends were trimmed by 1 base and 2 bases, with 7 bases remaining between them. CDR3 length equals 14 residues. CDR3 DNA: TGTGCCAGTAGTATAGGCCAGGCCACAGATACGCAGTATTTT. Protein sequence: CASSIGQATDTQYF.

This clone is medium-sized (0.01 to 0.1%) in the sample. The chain joins TRBV6-1 to TRBJ1-1, with D perhaps matching TRBD1 (5 bases). Germline CDR1 reads MNHNS; CDR2 reads SASEGT. The V gene lost 1 base and the J gene lost 8 bases, with 17 bases spanning the gap. This CDR3 has 15 residues. CDR3 sequence reads: CASSEGDRPTGEAFF. The CDR3 DNA follows: TGTGCCAGCAGTGAAGGTGACAGACCAACTGGGGAAGCTTTCTTT.

The rearrangement links TRBV6-1 to TRBJ2-2; 11 bases line up with TRBD2. This CDR3 is 16 amino acids long. Germline assignment: CDR1 MNHNS and CDR2 SASEGT. V was pared by 4 bases and J by 6 bases, with 7 bases of the junction left unmatched. The CDR3 region has the DNA TGTGCCAGCAGTGGACTAGCGGGGAGGATCGCCGGGGAGCTGTTTTTT. As protein: CASSGLAGRIAGELFF.

This clone was seen once. The gene calls are TRBV10-1 and TRBJ2-5; D gene unclear. Trimming took 0 bases from V and 5 from J, leaving 16 bases between them. The CDR3 has 16 residues. CDR1 and CDR2 from the germline V gene are WNHNN and SYGVQD (reference sequence). The chain's CDR3 is CASSESMKLTRETQYF. The CDR3 nucleotides are TGCGCCAGCAGTGAGTCCATGAAGCTAACGAGGGAGACCCAGTACTTC.